The rows below give T cell receptor beta chains drawn from one sample of a study of shared clonotypes between healthy human individuals. TCRdb's copy holds only in-frame clones and misses some; the assay was immunoSEQ multiplex PCR. The table includes about 470,000 clones, more than 75% detected once. The specimen was PBMCs. These TCRs come from a woman between 40 and 55 years old in good health. Some clones in this sample may be carry-over from other donors' samples. The CDR3 runs from the conserved cysteine through the conserved F or W. The order of the fields is J gene, clone size, D gene, V gene, CDR3 protein, CDR3 DNA. A D gene is named only where the DNA matches it firmly. For some rows the clone size is stated as once, few or many, or as a class when expanded; others skip it.

>TRBJ2-7|.|.|TRBV13
CASSLRPSLRGPSSYEQYF
TGTGCCAGCAGCTTGAGGCCCTCTTTAAGAGGGCCGAGCTCCTACGAGCAGTACTTC
>TRBJ1-1|few|.|TRBV11-2
CASSLDLWGAYTEAFF
TGTGCCAGCAGCTTAGATTTATGGGGGGCATACACTGAAGCTTTCTTT
>TRBJ1-3|.|.|TRBV6-5
CASSPGGSGNTIYF
TGTGCCAGCAGTCCGGGAGGCTCTGGAAACACCATATATTTT
>TRBJ2-3|.|.|TRBV5-4
CASRPQSRTDTQYF
TGTGCCAGCAGACCACAGAGCCGCACAGATACGCAGTATTTT
>TRBJ1-4|.|.|TRBV12-2
CASRSGTGSPGSPTTNEKLFF
TGTGCAAGTCGCTCCGGGACAGGGTCCCCAGGAAGCCCAACAACTAATGAAAAACTGTTTTTT
>TRBJ2-7|.|.|TRBV15
CATSRGRSSYEQYF
TGTGCCACCAGCAGAGGCAGGAGCTCCTACGAGCAGTACTTC
>TRBJ2-3|.|.|TRBV13
CASLYRAEDTQYF
TGTGCCAGCCTATACAGGGCAGAAGATACGCAGTATTTT
>TRBJ2-2|.|.|TRBV29-1
CSGGGPRDTGELFF
TGCAGCGGTGGTGGGCCTCGGGACACCGGGGAGCTGTTTTTT
>TRBJ1-1|few|.|TRBV6-6
CASVSLGWSTEAFF
TGTGCCAGCGTATCTCTCGGTTGGAGCACTGAAGCTTTCTTT
>TRBJ2-5|.|TRBD2|TRBV9
CASSVDLTSGGETQYF
TGTGCCAGCAGCGTAGATTTGACTAGCGGGGGGGAGACCCAGTACTTC
>TRBJ2-7|once|TRBD2|TRBV5-4
CASSETSGSSYEQYF
TGTGCCAGCAGTGAAACTAGCGGAAGCTCCTACGAGCAGTACTTC
>TRBJ2-7|.|.|TRBV7-2
CASSLAGGWAYEQYF
TGTGCCAGCAGCTTAGCGGGGGGATGGGCCTACGAGCAGTACTTC
>TRBJ2-3|.|TRBD1|TRBV11-2
CASSLGTGYTDTQYF
TGTGCCAGCAGCTTAGGGACAGGGTACACAGATACGCAGTATTTT
>TRBJ2-7|.|TRBD1|TRBV5-4
CASSRGQEYEQYF
TGTGCCAGCAGCCGGGGACAGGAGTACGAGCAGTACTTC
>TRBJ2-7|.|.|TRBV6-1
CASIGTVTYEQYF
TGTGCCAGCATAGGGACGGTAACCTACGAGCAGTACTTC
>TRBJ1-6|.|.|TRBV2
CASSELEVESLHF
TGTGCCAGCAGTGAATTAGAGGTCGAATCCCTCCACTTT
>TRBJ2-7|.|TRBD1|TRBV7-2
CASSFRGLPGERYF
TGTGCCAGCAGCTTCAGGGGGCTCCCTGGGGAGCGGTACTTC
>TRBJ1-4|.|.|TRBV18
CASSHGAEDEKLFF
TGTGCCAGCTCACATGGGGCAGAGGATGAAAAACTGTTTTTT
>TRBJ1-2|.|.|TRBV5-4
CASRPWVASTKDTF
TGTGCCAGCAGGCCGTGGGTGGCCTCCACTAAAGACACCTTC
>TRBJ2-1|many|TRBD2|TRBV2
CASTLAGGLNYNEQFF
TGTGCCAGCACCCTAGCGGGAGGGCTAAATTACAATGAGCAGTTCTTC
>TRBJ2-5|.|.|TRBV2
CASKVIGAETQYF
TGTGCCAGCAAAGTGATCGGTGCGGAGACCCAGTACTTC
>TRBJ2-2|.|TRBD2|TRBV7-9
CASSLAGYGELFF
TGTGCCAGCAGCCTAGCGGGATACGGGGAGCTGTTTTTT
>TRBJ1-5|.|TRBD1|TRBV19
CASSLPPRDRQASNQPQHF
TGTGCCAGTAGTCTCCCCCCCCGGGACAGACAAGCTAGCAATCAGCCCCAGCATTTT
>TRBJ2-1|.|.|TRBV27
CASSFGRNEQFF
TGTGCCAGCAGTTTCGGGCGGAATGAGCAGTTCTTC
>TRBJ2-3|.|.|TRBV6-4
CASSDSSGPTDTQYF
TGTGCCAGCAGTGACTCTAGCGGCCCCACAGATACGCAGTATTTT
>TRBJ2-2|once|TRBD1|TRBV9
CASSLTGANTGELFF
TGTGCCAGCAGCTTAACAGGGGCGAACACCGGGGAGCTGTTTTTT
>TRBJ2-1|.|.|TRBV28
CASSRPRGINNEQFF
TGTGCCAGCAGTCGCCCCAGGGGAATTAACAATGAGCAGTTCTTC
>TRBJ1-1|few|.|TRBV30
CAWSTGNGPEAFF
TGTGCCTGGAGCACAGGGAATGGGCCTGAAGCTTTCTTT
>TRBJ2-2|.|TRBD2|TRBV7-9
CASSFSAGRASTGELFF
TGTGCCAGCAGCTTCTCAGCGGGAAGGGCCTCCACCGGGGAGCTGTTTTTT
>TRBJ2-3|.|TRBD2|TRBV30
CAWSEFQVALAGEAGTQYF
TGTGCCTGGAGTGAATTTCAGGTTGCGTTGGCGGGAGAAGCGGGTACGCAGTATTTT
>TRBJ1-2|.|.|TRBV5-3
CARSLAVLRYGYTF
TGTGCCAGAAGCTTGGCGGTCCTTCGGTATGGCTACACCTTC
>TRBJ2-3|once|TRBD2|TRBV28
CASSSGTSGRAWDTQYF
TGTGCCAGCAGCTCCGGGACTAGCGGGAGGGCCTGGGATACGCAGTATTTT
>TRBJ2-7|.|.|TRBV19
CASSTAATSSYEQYF
TGTGCCAGTAGTACTGCTGCGACGAGCTCCTACGAGCAGTACTTC
>TRBJ1-3|.|TRBD1|TRBV6-1
CASSEPHRGSGNTIYF
TGTGCCAGCAGTGAACCCCACAGGGGTTCTGGAAACACCATATATTTT
>TRBJ1-5|.|.|TRBV28
CASSSGHLFSNQPQHF
TGTGCCAGCAGCTCGGGACACCTTTTTAGCAATCAGCCCCAGCATTTT
>TRBJ2-7|.|.|TRBV7-2
CASSPTTYEQYF
TGTGCCAGCAGCCCGACAACCTACGAGCAGTACTTC
>TRBJ1-2|.|.|TRBV11-2
CASSFDRNYGYTF
TGTGCCAGCAGCTTCGACCGAAACTATGGCTACACCTTC
>TRBJ1-1|.|.|TRBV27
CASFRRGSMNTEAFF
TGTGCCAGCTTCCGGCGGGGGAGCATGAACACTGAAGCTTTCTTT
>TRBJ2-7|once|.|TRBV7-9
CASSPLGGRDPHEQYF
TGTGCCAGCAGCCCCCTTGGCGGGCGGGATCCCCACGAGCAGTACTTC
>TRBJ1-1|few|.|TRBV29-1
CSVDMLLTEAFF
TGCAGCGTTGATATGCTTCTGACTGAAGCTTTCTTT
>TRBJ2-7|.|.|TRBV5-1
CASSQVVALAPGEQYF
TGCGCCAGCAGCCAAGTGGTGGCCCTGGCCCCCGGGGAGCAGTACTTC
>TRBJ1-1|.|TRBD1|TRBV28
CASRTTPGTANTEAFF
TGTGCCAGCAGAACAACCCCCGGGACAGCGAACACTGAAGCTTTCTTT
>TRBJ1-1|.|.|TRBV7-9
CASSPAGGNTEAFF
TGTGCCAGCAGCCCAGCCGGCGGGAACACTGAAGCTTTCTTT
>TRBJ1-5|.|.|TRBV28
CASSLRGVVQPQHF
TGTGCCAGCAGTTTGCGGGGGGTAGTGCAGCCCCAGCATTTT
>TRBJ1-1|.|TRBD1|TRBV9
CASSAGQGRNTEAFF
TGTGCCAGCAGCGCAGGACAGGGAAGGAACACTGAAGCTTTCTTT
>TRBJ2-5|.|.|TRBV29-1
CSVGGETQYF
TGCAGCGTTGGTGGGGAGACCCAGTACTTC
>TRBJ2-2|.|.|TRBV2
CASIRSGNTGELFF
TGTGCCAGCATCAGATCAGGGAACACCGGGGAGCTGTTTTTT
>TRBJ2-5|.|TRBD2|TRBV5-4
CASSLGVAGVRETQYF
TGTGCCAGCAGCTTGGGGGTAGCGGGAGTTAGAGAGACCCAGTACTTC
>TRBJ2-5|once|.|TRBV11-3
CASSLFGRDETQYF
TGTGCCAGCAGCTTATTTGGCAGGGATGAGACCCAGTACTTC
>TRBJ1-1|once|.|TRBV27
CASSLKVWRALGNTEAFF
TGTGCCAGCAGTTTAAAAGTGTGGAGGGCTTTGGGGAACACTGAAGCTTTCTTT
>TRBJ1-1|.|.|TRBV7-3
CASSRRADTEAFF
TGTGCCAGCAGCCGACGAGCTGACACTGAAGCTTTCTTT
>TRBJ2-2|.|.|TRBV7-2
CASSLRTVNTGELFF
TGTGCCAGCAGCTTAAGGACCGTGAACACCGGGGAGCTGTTTTTT
>TRBJ2-7|.|TRBD1|TRBV4-3
CASGSDRVGEQYF
TGCGCCAGCGGGTCGGACAGGGTCGGCGAGCAGTACTTC